This T cell receptor beta chain was sequenced in a study of blood T cell repertoires in COVID-19. About the research overall: Collection of acute and convalescent COVID-19 samples took place in the United States, Italy and Spain. Nucleic acid was either cDNA or gDNA, and it came from T cells, B-cell-depleted T cells, or PBMCs.

The CDR3 loop spans 17 amino acids. After removal of 1 base from V and 2 bases from J, the junction contained 10 bases not matched to a gene. Germline CDR1 SGHRS, CDR2 YFSETQ. In the original workflow: Estimation of nucleated cell counts relied on the amplification of reference gene primers. Here immunoSEQ multiplex PCR was the method, and the copy in TCRdb shows in-frame clones only, minus some. That table is the source of V, J and clone size, and D and trimming were worked out from the DNA. The table has 70,000 or so clones, approximately 85% seen once. This sequence originates from a woman older than 75 with active or convalescent COVID-19. The V call is TRBV5-1, the J call TRBJ2-3; 7 bases align to TRBD2. The sequenced material came from peripheral blood. In DNA, the CDR3 is TGCGCCAGCAGCTTGTCCCTACTAGCGACCCCCACAGATACGCAGTATTTT. Translated: CASSLSLLATPTDTQYF.